This TCR beta chain was captured by sequencing in a study of T cells in Graves' hyperthyroidism and ophthalmopathy. Study outcomes and limitations: Model predictions of ophthalmopathy came a median around 6.5 months before onset.

This CDR3 comprises 15 residues. The germline V and J ends were trimmed by 4 bases and 6 bases, with 20 bases remaining between them. The germline gives CDR1 SGDLS, CDR2 YYNGEE. RNA transcripts gave rise to amplified TCR beta CDR3 regions. When the TCR CDR3 underwent first-round RT-PCR, the HTBI primer set was used. A single record per CDR3 protein comes from TCRdb applying MiXCR to the multiplex PCR reads. This repertoire shows around 290,000 distinct CDR3 sequences, around 15% found once; its top ten account for under 8%. Turning to this clonotype: What it recognizes is unknown.

In making diagnoses, clinical symptoms, serum thyroxine and TRAb, thyroid ultrasound and orbital computed tomography were all used. The specimen sequenced was blood. The V and J genes are TRBV9 and TRBJ2-7, with D perhaps matching TRBD1 (6 bases). The source is a middle-aged woman with Graves' hyperthyroidism. CDR3 amino acids: CASSPSGGSVFEQYF. CDR3 DNA: TGTGCCAGCAGCCCCAGTGGGGGCTCTGTATTCGAGCAGTACTTC.